One sample yielded the 6 T cell receptor beta chains listed below, sequenced in a study of PD-L1 blockade in urothelial cancer. Assay used: immunoSEQ multiplex PCR; TCRdb lists only in-frame clones, some missing. This repertoire shows tens of thousands of clones, around 72% found once; its top ten account for approximately 3.8%. Time point noted: pretreatment peripheral blood. This specimen consisted of PBMCs, obtained around atezolizumab (anti-PD-L1) treatment. The receptor source for this set is an older man with urothelial cancer.

The chain carries TRBV28 and TRBJ1-5; TRBD1 aligns across 7 bases. Germline V lookup: CDR1 MDHEN, CDR2 SYDVKM. CDR3 length: 14 residues. Trimming cost V 7 bases and J 7 bases; bases outside gene matches: 10. The CDR3, as DNA: TGTGCCAGCAAGAATTTACAGGGGCCCCAGCCCCAGCATTTT. This sequence encodes CASKNLQGPQPQHF.

V gene TRBV16 combines with J gene TRBJ1-2, with 8 bases fitting TRBD1. Germline V gives CDR1 KGHSY, CDR2 FQNENV. The CDR3 is made up of 17 amino acids. The V and J ends lost 0 bases and 0 bases, in that order; junction bases with no gene match: 6. CDR3 sequence reads: CASSQSMAGGANYGYTF. The CDR3 DNA reads TGTGCCAGCAGCCAATCGATGGCAGGGGGCGCTAACTATGGCTACACCTTC.

The chain joins TRBV30 to TRBJ1-1; no firm D call. The germline V and J ends were trimmed by 1 base and 3 bases, with 3 bases remaining between them. The CDR3 has 11 residues. Germline assignment: CDR1 GTSNPN and CDR2 SVGIG (reference sequence). The CDR3 DNA sequence: TGTGCCTGGAGTGCGGACACTGAAGCTTTCTTT. As protein: CAWSADTEAFF.

The chain uses TRBV29-1 and TRBJ2-2; D call uncertain. Germline V gene sequence: CDR1 SQVTM, CDR2 ANQGSEA. V lost 4 bases and J lost 3, with 6 bases in between. CDR3 size: 12 residues. The CDR3 sequence: CSVGSYTGELFF. The CDR3, as DNA: TGCAGCGTTGGTAGCTACACCGGGGAGCTGTTTTTT.

The rearrangement uses TRBV19 and TRBJ2-3; 11 positions agree with TRBD2. The V gene's germline CDR1 is LNHDA and CDR2 SQIVND (reference sequence). The J segment lost 7 bases and the V segment lost 3 bases, leaving 9 bases of the junction unmatched. The CDR3 is 16 residues long. The CDR3 DNA follows: TGTGCCAGTAGTATGGATCTAGCGGGAGGAGGGTATACGCAGTATTTT. This gives the protein CASSMDLAGGGYTQYF.

The chain has TRBV4-1 and TRBJ2-1; D is uncertain. The CDR3 loop spans 15 amino acids. Germline CDR1 MGHRA, CDR2 YSYEKL. The V end was cut by 2 bases, the J end by 6 bases, with 14 bases between. CDR3 amino acids: CASSQPLAVFNEQFF. The CDR3 DNA reads as TGCGCCAGCAGCCAACCCTTGGCGGTTTTCAATGAGCAGTTCTTC.